This T cell receptor (beta chain) was retrieved from a study of T cell repertoires in cytomegalovirus infection. For the study at large: CMV epitopes used comprised recently identified HLA-C-restricted ones and well-studied HLA-B-restricted ones.

The CDR3 runs 14 residues. V was clipped by 1 base and J by 6 bases, with 7 bases between them. Germline V gene sequence: CDR1 MDHEN, CDR2 SYDVKM. Overall study results and limits: It was HLA-C-restricted CMV-specific TCR beta clonotypes that dominated the response ex vivo.

One entry per CDR3 protein results from TCRdb running MiXCR on the reads. Found here are about 500,000 distinct CDR3 sequences, around 35% of them singletons; the top ten hold roughly a sixth. A remark on this clonotype: Its antigen is still unknown.

The clonotype originates from a human donor in good health (CMV status not recorded). Some clones in this sample may be carry-over from other donors' samples. Sequencing used cultured PBMCs, obtained from culture after CMV antigen stimulation. The chain combines TRBV28 with TRBJ1-6; maybe TRBD1 (5 bases). The CDR3 DNA reads TGTGCCAGCAGTTTATCAGGGATTAATTCACCCCTCCACTTT. Its protein product is CASSLSGINSPLHF.